The 17 T cell receptor beta chains below were found in one sample sequenced in a study of cytomegalovirus exposure and HLA in healthy donors. In the PCR, 60 Vbeta and 13 Jbeta primers were used. Profiled with immunoSEQ multiplex PCR; TCRdb holds only in-frame clones, not every one. The table records 100,000 to 150,000 clones, about 73% of them present only once. Sequencing was carried out using PBMCs. The receptor set was obtained from a human donor in good health.

The V gene is TRBV7-2, the J gene TRBJ1-2; weak D call: TRBD1 (6 bases). Trimming took 2 bases from V and 11 from J, leaving 27 bases between them. The CDR3 covers 17 residues. CDR1 SGHTA and CDR2 FQGNSA come from the germline V gene. The CDR3 region is CASSLQAGFGAEGGYTF. CDR3 sequence (DNA): TGTGCCAGCAGCTTACAAGCGGGGTTCGGAGCGGAAGGGGGTTACACCTTC.

This chain links TRBV23-1 with TRBJ1-5, with D hard to call. TRBV23-1 is an open reading frame, and its role is uncertain. V was cut by 5 bases and J by 3 bases, with 8 bases left in between. CDR3 size: 13 residues. For the CDR3, the DNA is TGCGCCAGCAGTATGAGTTCCAATCAGCCCCAGCATTTT. Translation gives CASSMSSNQPQHF.

The V and J genes are TRBV5-4 and TRBJ1-2; D is perhaps TRBD1 (5 bases). Looked up from germline, CDR1 is SGHNT and CDR2 is YYREEE (reference sequence). The length of the CDR3 is 14 residues. Deletions cut 2 bases from V and 6 bases from J, with 14 bases between. CDR3 DNA sequence: TGTGCCAGCAGCTTCCGACCTGGGGGGGATGGCTACACCTTC. It encodes CASSFRPGGDGYTF.

This chain links TRBV30 with TRBJ1-1; tentative D call: TRBD1 (6 bases). From germline, CDR1 is GTSNPN and CDR2 SVGIG (reference sequence). This CDR3 spans 16 amino acids. The germline V and J ends were trimmed by 1 base and 1 base, with 16 bases remaining between them. Here the CDR3 reads CAWSDPLTGWNTEAFF. CDR3 DNA sequence: TGTGCCTGGAGTGATCCCCTTACAGGGTGGAACACTGAAGCTTTCTTT.

This clone came up a few times. CDR3 coding DNA: TGTGCCAGCAGCTTGTGGAGCCGGGACTTCAAATACAATGAGCAGTTCTTC. It specifies CASSLWSRDFKYNEQFF. The chain combines TRBV5-6 with TRBJ2-1, with D possibly being TRBD2 (6 bases). CDR3 length: 17 amino acids. Germline loops: CDR1 SGHDT, CDR2 YYEEEE. The V end lost 1 base, the J end lost 4 bases, and 18 bases lay between the germline ends.

This chain uses TRBV30 with TRBJ2-3; TRBD2 aligns across 11 bases. CDR1 and CDR2 from the germline V gene are GTSNPN and SVGIG (reference sequence). V lost 5 bases and J lost 0; bases outside the gene matches: 4. The CDR3 sequence is 15 residues long. The CDR3 DNA follows: TGTGCCTGGGCGGGACTAGCGGCTAGCACAGATACGCAGTATTTT. The encoded protein is CAWAGLAASTDTQYF.

This clone was observed a handful of times. The CDR3 protein is CASSPESTGGGVETQYF. DNA of the CDR3: TGTGCCAGCAGCCCAGAGTCGACAGGGGGCGGTGTAGAGACCCAGTACTTC. This chain links TRBV7-8 with TRBJ2-5, with TRBD1 matching 10 bases. Germline assignment: CDR1 SGHVS and CDR2 FQNEAQ. The trim removed 5 bases at V and 4 bases at J, leaving 13 bases unmatched. The CDR3 runs 17 residues.

The rearrangement uses TRBV11-2 and TRBJ1-2; D uncertain. The CDR3 extends over 13 amino acids. Trimming took 5 bases from V and 4 from J, leaving 11 bases between them. The V gene's germline CDR1 is SGHAT and CDR2 FQNNGV. This chain's CDR3 is CASSPRYGYGYTF. The CDR3 DNA reads TGTGCCAGCAGCCCAAGATACGGCTATGGCTACACCTTC.

The chain carries TRBV30 and TRBJ1-5; 7 bases match TRBD1. Per the germline V gene, CDR1 is GTSNPN and CDR2 is SVGIG (reference sequence). Trimming removed 1 base from V and 6 bases from J; junction bases left unmatched: 3. The CDR3 extends over 13 amino acids. CDR3: CAWSEQGTQPQHF. As DNA, the CDR3 is TGTGCCTGGAGTGAACAGGGGACTCAGCCCCAGCATTTT.

The CDR3 protein is CASSYGTANYGYTF. Here the CDR3 DNA reads TGTGCCAGCAGTTACGGGACAGCCAACTATGGCTACACCTTC. This chain joins TRBV27 and TRBJ1-2, with TRBD1 identical over 7 bases. This CDR3 region has 14 residues. V gave up 4 bases and J gave up 2 bases; unmatched junction bases: 4. Germline V gene lookup returns CDR1 MNHEY and CDR2 SMNVEV (reference sequence).

The chain uses TRBV19 and TRBJ1-1; 9 bases map to TRBD1. The CDR3 is 17 residues long. V lost 3 bases, J lost 4 bases, and 12 bases stayed unmatched. CDR1 is LNHDA and CDR2 is SQIVND in the germline V gene (reference sequence). DNA of the CDR3: TGTGCCAGTAGTATGGGTACAGGGGGCTGGGGTGGCACTGAAGCTTTCTTT. This sequence encodes CASSMGTGGWGGTEAFF.

The rearrangement joins TRBV19 to TRBJ1-2; 9 bases match TRBD1. Germline loops: CDR1 LNHDA, CDR2 SQIVND (reference sequence). V lost 7 bases, J lost 4 bases, and 10 bases stayed unmatched. The CDR3 is made up of 15 amino acids. This CDR3 is CASMPQGALGYGYTF. The CDR3 DNA reads TGTGCCAGTATGCCACAGGGGGCGCTTGGCTATGGCTACACCTTC.

This sequence joins TRBV4-3 and TRBJ2-3; TRBD2 agrees at 12 bases. The CDR3 extends over 14 amino acids. The germline V gene encodes CDR1 LGHNA and CDR2 YSLEER. With V trimmed by 6 bases and J by 4 bases, 2 bases remained unmatched. The CDR3 DNA reads as TGCGCCAGCAGTCCTAGCGGGGGGGCAGATACGCAGTATTTT. Its protein is CASSPSGGADTQYF.

V and J are TRBV7-2 and TRBJ1-6; TRBD1 matches at 8 bases. V was pared by 1 base and J by 9 bases, with 5 bases of the junction left unmatched. The length of the CDR3 is 15 residues. Germline values: CDR1 SGHTA, CDR2 FQGNSA. The CDR3 protein is CASSLEDRVTSPLHF. The CDR3 DNA reads as TGTGCCAGCAGCTTAGAGGACAGGGTGACTTCACCCCTCCACTTT.

Concerning this clone: This CDR3 is also generated by other DNA sequences in the sample. This rearrangement joins TRBV5-1 to TRBJ2-7, with 9 bases that match TRBD1. The CDR3 has 19 residues. Trimming removed 4 bases from V and 0 bases from J; junction bases left unmatched: 17. The germline CDR1 and CDR2 sequences are SGHRS and YFSETQ. Written as DNA, the CDR3 is TGCGCCAGCAGCCCACCCGCTTCGACCGGGACAGGGAGCTCCTACGAGCAGTACTTC. Its protein is CASSPPASTGTGSSYEQYF.

This clone was detected only a few times. In DNA form, the CDR3 reads TGTGCCAGCTCCCCTTACACCCCAGCGGGAGTTACCCCCACCAAAAACATTCAGTACTTC. It translates to CASSPYTPAGVTPTKNIQYF. The chain carries TRBV18 and TRBJ2-4, with TRBD2 identical over 8 bases. CDR3 size: 20 residues. The germline V gene encodes CDR1 KGHSH and CDR2 LQKENI. The V segment lost 6 bases and the J segment 2 bases; nucleotides outside the gene matches: 21.

The rearrangement links TRBV6-4 to TRBJ1-4; D unclear. The CDR3 has 11 amino acids. Trimming cost V 6 bases and J 15 bases, with 14 bases left between them. The germline V gene encodes CDR1 MRHNA and CDR2 SNTAGT. This CDR3 reads CASSRGAKVFF. CDR3 sequence (DNA): TGTGCCAGCAGCCGGGGAGCAAAGGTGTTTTTT.